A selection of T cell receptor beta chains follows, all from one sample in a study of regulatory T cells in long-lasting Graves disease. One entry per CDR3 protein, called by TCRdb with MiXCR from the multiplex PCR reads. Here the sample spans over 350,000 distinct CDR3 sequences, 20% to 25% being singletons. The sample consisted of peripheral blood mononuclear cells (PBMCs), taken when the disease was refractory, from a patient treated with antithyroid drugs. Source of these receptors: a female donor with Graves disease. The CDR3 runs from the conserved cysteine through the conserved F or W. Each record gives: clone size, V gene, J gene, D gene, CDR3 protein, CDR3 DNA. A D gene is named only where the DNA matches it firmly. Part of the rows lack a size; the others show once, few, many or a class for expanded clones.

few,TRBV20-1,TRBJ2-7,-,CSARDPKGYGEQYF,TGCAGTGCTAGAGATCCGAAGGGGTACGGCGAGCAGTACTTC
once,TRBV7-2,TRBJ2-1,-,CASSSRLPGRANYNEQFF,TGTGCCAGCAGCTCAAGACTGCCCGGTCGGGCTAACTACAATGAGCAGTTCTTC
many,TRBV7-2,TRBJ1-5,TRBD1,CASSPTGAPNQPQHF,TGTGCCAGCAGCCCTACAGGGGCGCCAAATCAGCCCCAGCATTTT
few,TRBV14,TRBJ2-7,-,CASSQDGVYEQYF,TGTGCCAGCAGCCAAGACGGGGTTTACGAGCAGTACTTC
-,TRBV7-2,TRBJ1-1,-,CASSPRGGGETEAFF,TGTGCCAGCAGCCCCCGGGGGGGGGGGGAAACTGAAGCTTTCTTT
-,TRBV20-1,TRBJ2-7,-,CSARGRGTNYEQYF,TGCAGTGCTAGAGGGAGGGGCACGAACTACGAGCAGTACTTC
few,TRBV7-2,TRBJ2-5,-,CASSRRQGGSETQYF,TGTGCCAGCAGCAGACGTCAGGGGGGTTCGGAGACCCAGTACTTC
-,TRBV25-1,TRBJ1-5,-,CASSEANQPQHF,TGTGCCAGCAGTGAAGCAAATCAGCCCCAGCATTTT
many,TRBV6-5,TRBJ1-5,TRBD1,CASSWGQGEQPQHF,TGTGCCAGCAGTTGGGGACAGGGAGAACAGCCCCAGCATTTT
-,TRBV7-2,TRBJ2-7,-,CASSSPSGFSGYEQYF,TGTGCCAGCAGCTCCCCCTCTGGGTTTAGCGGCTACGAGCAGTACTTC
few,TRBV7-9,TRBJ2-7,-,CASSSPNIYEQYF,TGTGCCAGCAGCTCCCCTAATATCTACGAGCAGTACTTC
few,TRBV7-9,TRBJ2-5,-,CASSLSQYQETQYF,TGTGCCAGCAGCTTATCCCAGTACCAAGAGACCCAGTACTTC
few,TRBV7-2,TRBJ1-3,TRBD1,CASSSLQGSFGNTIYF,TGTGCCAGCAGCTCTCTACAGGGGTCGTTCGGAAACACCATATATTTT
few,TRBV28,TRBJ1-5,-,CASNETNGRNQPQHF,TGTGCCAGCAATGAGACAAATGGGCGCAATCAGCCCCAGCATTTT
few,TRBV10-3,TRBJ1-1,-,CAISGQGSTLKAFF,TGTGCCATCAGTGGGCAGGGCTCTACATTGAAAGCTTTCTTT
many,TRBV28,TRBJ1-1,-,CASNPGILNTEAFF,TGTGCCAGCAACCCAGGGATTTTGAACACTGAAGCTTTCTTT
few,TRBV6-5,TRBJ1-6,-,CASSYGGGTLHF,TGTGCCAGCAGTTACGGCGGGGGTACCCTCCACTTT
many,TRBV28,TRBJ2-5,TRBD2,CASSPTSGSPPETQYF,TGTGCCAGCAGCCCGACTAGCGGGAGTCCCCCCGAGACCCAGTACTTC
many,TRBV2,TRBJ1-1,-,CASSTQTGNTEAFF,TGTGCCAGCAGTACCCAAACCGGGAACACTGAAGCTTTCTTT
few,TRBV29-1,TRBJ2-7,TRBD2,CSVEDRQAGVRYEQYF,TGCAGCGTTGAAGATCGACAAGCGGGAGTTCGGTACGAGCAGTACTTC
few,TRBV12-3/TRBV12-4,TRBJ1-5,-,CASNIGGLNQPQHF,TGTGCCAGCAACATCGGGGGGCTCAATCAGCCCCAGCATTTT
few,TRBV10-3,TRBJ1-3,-,CAISESNLESRSGNTIYF,TGTGCCATCAGTGAGTCTAATTTAGAGTCCCGCTCTGGAAACACCATATATTTT
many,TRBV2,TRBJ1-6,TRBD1,CAGDRGSSPLHF,TGTGCCGGAGACAGGGGGTCGTCACCCCTCCACTTT
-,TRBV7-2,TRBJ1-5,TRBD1,CASSPGQDPNQPQHF,TGTGCCAGCAGCCCCGGACAGGACCCCAATCAGCCCCAGCATTTT
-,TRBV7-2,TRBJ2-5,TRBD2,CASSFLAGTNQETQYF,TGTGCCAGCAGCTTTTTAGCGGGAACGAACCAAGAGACCCAGTACTTC
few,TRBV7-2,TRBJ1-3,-,CASSPLALAGTGNTIYF,TGTGCCAGCAGCCCCTTAGCCCTGGCAGGGACTGGAAACACCATATATTTT
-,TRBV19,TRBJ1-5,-,CASKKTADQPQHF,TGTGCCAGTAAGAAGACAGCCGATCAGCCCCAGCATTTT
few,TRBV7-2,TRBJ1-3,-,CASQETLFSGNTIYF,TGTGCCAGCCAAGAGACCCTTTTCTCTGGAAACACCATATATTTT
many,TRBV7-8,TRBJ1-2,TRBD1,CASSVDRASWGYTF,TGTGCCAGCAGCGTCGACAGGGCCTCTTGGGGCTACACCTTC
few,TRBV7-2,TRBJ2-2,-,CASNPAVNTGELFF,TGTGCCAGCAACCCGGCCGTGAACACCGGGGAGCTGTTTTTT
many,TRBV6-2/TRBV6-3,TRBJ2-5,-,CASTQGGQETQYF,TGTGCCAGCACCCAGGGGGGCCAAGAGACCCAGTACTTC
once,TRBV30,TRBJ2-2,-,CAWSPTSAGELFF,TGTGCCTGGAGTCCGACCTCGGCCGGGGAGCTGTTTTTT
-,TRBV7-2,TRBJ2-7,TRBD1,CASSSTGREQYF,TGTGCCAGCAGCTCGACAGGGCGAGAGCAGTACTTC
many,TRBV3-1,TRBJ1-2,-,CASSQAAGRDNYGYTF,TGTGCCAGCAGCCAAGCGGCGGGACGCGACAACTATGGCTACACCTTC
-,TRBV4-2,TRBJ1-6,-,CASSQSETNNSPLHF,TGTGCCAGCAGCCAATCCGAGACAAATAATTCACCCCTCCACTTT
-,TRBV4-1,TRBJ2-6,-,CASSQVHRVLSSSGANVLTF,TGCGCCAGCAGCCAGGTCCACAGGGTCTTATCCTCCTCTGGGGCCAACGTCCTGACTTTC
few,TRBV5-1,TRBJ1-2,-,CASGELDYGYTF,TGCGCCAGCGGAGAGTTGGACTATGGCTACACCTTC
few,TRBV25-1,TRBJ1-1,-,CASSEWKGLGTEAFF,TGTGCCAGCAGTGAATGGAAGGGCCTTGGGACTGAAGCTTTCTTT
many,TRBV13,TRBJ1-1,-,CASSADRTEAFF,TGTGCCAGCAGCGCGGACAGAACTGAAGCTTTCTTT
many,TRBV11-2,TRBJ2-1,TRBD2,CASTIWASGRNEQFF,TGTGCCAGCACCATTTGGGCTAGCGGGAGGAATGAGCAGTTCTTC
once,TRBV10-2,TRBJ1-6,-,CASRAPASSYNSPLHF,TGCGCCAGCAGAGCCCCAGCGAGCTCCTATAATTCACCCCTCCACTTT
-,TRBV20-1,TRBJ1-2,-,CSARLMKGYTF,TGCAGTGCTAGACTTATGAAGGGCTACACCTTC
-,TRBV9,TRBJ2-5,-,CASSPQLWQETQYF,TGTGCCAGCAGCCCTCAGCTCTGGCAAGAGACCCAGTACTTC
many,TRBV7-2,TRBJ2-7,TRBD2,CASSLRGLAGDSYEQYF,TGTGCCAGCAGCTTAAGGGGTCTAGCGGGAGATTCCTACGAGCAGTACTTC
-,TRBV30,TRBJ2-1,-,CAWSGSRLEQFF,TGTGCCTGGAGTGGGAGTCGGCTTGAGCAGTTCTTC
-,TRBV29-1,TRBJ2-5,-,CSVEWAGRETQYF,TGCAGCGTTGAATGGGCGGGAAGGGAGACCCAGTACTTC